The 27 T cell receptor beta chains in this list originate from one sample, sequenced in a study of CD8+ T cells in alopecia areata. Extracted RNA was reverse transcribed, and the resulting cDNA served as sequencing template. Sequenced by immunoSEQ multiplex PCR; TCRdb stores in-frame clones only, minus some. Among some 170,000 clones listed, almost 65% were seen once. Sequences were derived from CD4+ T cells sorted from blood, sampled at week 0. These receptors came from a human donor with alopecia areata.

This clone was seen only a few times. The chain employs TRBV30 and TRBJ1-6, with D possibly TRBD1 on 6 matching bases. Germline CDR1 and CDR2: GTSNPN and SVGIG (reference sequence). V lost 8 bases and J lost 6, with 17 bases in between. This CDR3 has 14 amino acids. The CDR3 DNA follows: TGTGCCCGGAAAACACCAGGGGTTAATTCACCCCTCCACTTT. As protein: CARKTPGVNSPLHF. Based on the CDR3 plus reference TRBV30 and TRBJ1-6, the full variable domain is SQTIHQWPATLVQPVGSPLSLECTVEGTSNPNLYWYRQAAGRGLQLLFYSVGIGQISSEVPQNLSASRPQDRQFILSSKKLLLSDSGFYLCARKTPGVNSPLHFGNGTRLTVT.

This clone appeared a few times. The chain carries TRBV11-2 and TRBJ1-6; a weak D match, TRBD1 (5 bases). The CDR3 is 14 amino acids. Trimming cost V 2 bases and J 6 bases, with 8 bases left between them. From germline, CDR1 is SGHAT and CDR2 FQNNGV. Here the CDR3 reads CASSLSGTNSPLHF. In DNA form, the CDR3 reads TGTGCCAGCAGCTTATCAGGGACTAATTCACCCCTCCACTTT.

About this clone: The germline gene is not matched at one end of the junction; a read error may be the cause. The chain combines TRBV30 with TRBJ2-1; D is perhaps TRBD2 (6 bases). CDR3 length: 12 amino acids. Germline V lookup: CDR1 GTSNPN, CDR2 SVGIG (reference sequence). In nucleotides, the CDR3 is TGTGCCTGGAGATTTCCCGGGGGTGTGGAGATCTTC. Translation gives CAWRFPGGVEIF.

The chain combines TRBV29-1 with TRBJ2-3; 7 bases line up with TRBD1. Germline assignment: CDR1 SQVTM and CDR2 ANQGSEA. The CDR3 extends over 14 amino acids. The J segment lost 2 bases and the V segment lost 4 bases, leaving 6 bases of the junction unmatched. The CDR3 DNA reads as TGCAGCGTTGTTGGGACAGCCTCCACAGATACGCAGTATTTT. Residues: CSVVGTASTDTQYF.

This sequence joins TRBV9 and TRBJ1-1, with TRBD1 matching 10 bases. The CDR3 runs to 15 residues. With 5 bases clipped from V and 6 bases from J, the junction kept 10 bases outside the gene matches. Germline V lookup: CDR1 SGDLS, CDR2 YYNGEE. The CDR3 nucleotides read TGTGCCAGCAGGGGCCCGGGACAGGGGAGGTCTGAAGCTTTCTTT. Its protein product is CASRGPGQGRSEAFF.

J is TRBJ2-3 and V is TRBV2, with unresolved D. V was shortened by 3 bases and J by 6 bases, with 19 bases between the two germline ends. This CDR3 has 16 residues. Germline loops: CDR1 SNHLY, CDR2 FYNNEI. The CDR3 loop is CASSEASLVSKDTQYF. The DNA for the CDR3 is TGTGCCAGCAGTGAGGCTAGTTTGGTATCCAAGGATACGCAGTATTTT.

The chain has TRBV9 and TRBJ1-4, with TRBD1 matching over 8 bases. V gave up 0 bases and J gave up 5 bases; unmatched junction bases: 0. The CDR3 consists of 14 residues. Germline values: CDR1 SGDLS, CDR2 YYNGEE. The CDR3 DNA follows: TGTGCCAGCAGCGTAGGGACAGGGAATGAAAAACTGTTTTTT. Protein product: CASSVGTGNEKLFF.

This sequence joins TRBV30 and TRBJ1-5; no clear D gene. This CDR3 contains 14 residues. Trimming removed 0 bases at V and 2 bases at J, with 8 bases between. CDR1 GTSNPN and CDR2 SVGIG come from the germline V gene (reference sequence). The CDR3 region has the DNA TGTGCCTGGAGTGTACAGCCCGGCAATCAGCCCCAGCATTTT. Amino acid sequence: CAWSVQPGNQPQHF.

The rearrangement uses TRBV2 and TRBJ2-2, with TRBD2 as a possible D gene (5 bases). Germline CDR1 is SNHLY and CDR2 is FYNNEI. V lost 3 bases to trimming and J lost 0 bases, with 8 bases between them. This CDR3 comprises 15 residues. CDR3 coding DNA: TGTGCCAGCAGTGACTCGAGGGCGAACACCGGGGAGCTGTTTTTT. Translation: CASSDSRANTGELFF.

This rearrangement joins TRBV29-1 to TRBJ2-1; D perhaps matches TRBD2 (5 bases). This CDR3 spans 10 amino acids. V was clipped by 3 bases and J by 9 bases, with 6 bases between them. CDR1 SQVTM and CDR2 ANQGSEA come from the germline V gene. The chain's CDR3 is CSVDAGEQFF. CDR3 in DNA: TGCAGCGTTGACGCGGGTGAGCAGTTCTTC.

This clone has only a few counts. This chain links TRBV18 with TRBJ2-3; the D is unclear. V was pared by 6 bases and J by 4 bases, with 11 bases between. The CDR3 loop spans 13 amino acids. Germline V CDR1 and CDR2: KGHSH, LQKENI. In nucleotides, the CDR3 is TGTGCCAGCTCCCCTAACCTAGCAGATACGCAGTATTTT. Encoded protein: CASSPNLADTQYF.

The chain combines TRBV29-1 with TRBJ2-3, with D possibly being TRBD1 (6 bases). Germline CDR1 SQVTM, CDR2 ANQGSEA. The CDR3 loop spans 11 amino acids. CDR3 nucleotide sequence: TGCGGACTGGGGGCCCCAGATACGCAGTATTTT. This encodes CGLGAPDTQYF.

V is TRBV7-2 and J is TRBJ2-1; 7 bases fit TRBD1. Germline trimming cut 1 base from V and 9 bases from J; bases unmatched to any gene: 3. Per germline, CDR1 SGHTA and CDR2 FQGNSA. The CDR3 extends over 13 amino acids. The CDR3 loop reads CASSLGQGFEQFF. The CDR3 region has the DNA TGTGCCAGCAGCTTAGGACAGGGTTTTGAGCAGTTCTTC.

This chain joins TRBV4-3 and TRBJ2-7; TRBD1 agrees at 8 bases. The V and J ends lost 4 bases and 3 bases, in that order; junction bases with no gene match: 5. CDR1 and CDR2 (germline): LGHNA, YSLEER. CDR3 length: 14 amino acids. The CDR3 DNA is TGCGCCAGCAGCCCCTGGACAGGGAACTACGAGCAGTACTTC. Encoded protein: CASSPWTGNYEQYF.

This clone was detected a few times. V is TRBV6-4 and J is TRBJ2-5, with D possibly called TRBD1 or TRBD2 (5 bases each). The CDR3 consists of 14 residues. Trimming left V 6 bases short and J 3 bases short, with 14 bases between. Germline V gene lookup returns CDR1 MRHNA and CDR2 SNTAGT. The CDR3 DNA reads TGTGCCAGCAGCGGTTGGGGGAGTAAAGAGACCCAGTACTTC. Translated, it gives CASSGWGSKETQYF.

This clone was recorded a few times. The rearrangement joins TRBV4-3 to TRBJ2-6; TRBD2 is a possible D gene (6 bases). The CDR3 length is 18 residues. Trimming took off 0 bases at V and 1 base at J, with 13 bases between the two ends. CDR1 is LGHNA and CDR2 is YSLEER in the germline V gene. The CDR3 spells CASSQDPLGGSGANVLTF. CDR3 nucleotides: TGCGCCAGCAGCCAAGACCCATTGGGAGGTTCTGGGGCCAACGTCCTGACTTTC.

The chain uses TRBV29-1 and TRBJ2-6; D unresolved. CDR1 and CDR2 from the germline V gene are SQVTM and ANQGSEA. CDR3 length equals 11 residues. Between the trimmed V and J ends, which lost 6 bases and 12 bases, there was a span of 12 bases. CDR3 in DNA: TGCAGCGTCCAAGTGTCCGGCGTCCTGACTTTC. Translation: CSVQVSGVLTF.

The gene calls are TRBV6-6 and TRBJ2-3; 7 bases line up with TRBD2. CDR3 length: 14 residues. Germline CDR1 MNHNY, CDR2 SVGAGI (reference sequence). Trimming took 7 bases from V and 6 from J; bases not matched to a gene: 10. As DNA, the CDR3 is TGTGCCAGCAAAACTCCGGGGGGAGGGGATACGCAGTATTTT. Translated: CASKTPGGGDTQYF.

The chain combines TRBV7-9 with TRBJ1-2; no definite D call. V lost 0 bases and J 2 bases, leaving 10 bases between the germline ends. The CDR3 covers 15 residues. Germline CDR1 SEHNR, CDR2 FQNEAQ (reference sequence). CDR3 protein: CASSLASFTNYGYTF. DNA for the CDR3: TGTGCCAGCAGCTTAGCCTCGTTCACCAACTATGGCTACACCTTC.

The DNA of the CDR3 is TGCAGCGTTGCCCTGGGCACCAACACTGAAGCTTTCTTT. It translates to CSVALGTNTEAFF. The rearrangement uses TRBV29-1 and TRBJ1-1; no reliable D call. The germline V gene encodes CDR1 SQVTM and CDR2 ANQGSEA. Trimming pared 4 bases from V and 2 bases from J, leaving 11 bases between. This CDR3 has 13 amino acids.

This clone was recorded at least ten times. V and J are TRBV13 and TRBJ1-1, with D uncertain. This CDR3 spans 15 amino acids. V lost 3 bases and J lost 1, with 12 bases in between. Looked up from germline, CDR1 is PRHDT and CDR2 is FYEKMQ (reference sequence). This CDR3 is CASSFSIDGNTEAFF. In nucleotides, the CDR3 is TGTGCCAGCAGCTTCTCTATCGACGGGAACACTGAAGCTTTCTTT.

The genes are TRBV5-4 and TRBJ1-1; a possible D gene is TRBD1 (6 bases). CDR1 and CDR2 (germline): SGHNT, YYREEE (reference sequence). Trimming took 5 bases from V and 3 from J, leaving 14 bases between them. The CDR3 has 14 amino acids. The CDR3 bases are TGTGCCAGCAGGGACAGCAAGGGGGACACTGAAGCTTTCTTT. Translating gives CASRDSKGDTEAFF. The full variable domain, with the rest looked up from reference TRBV5-4 and TRBJ1-1, is ETGVTQSPTHLIKTRGQQVTLRCSSQSGHNTVSWYQQALGQGPQFIFQYYREEENGRGNFPPRFSGLQFPNYSSELNVNALELDDSALYLCASRDSKGDTEAFFGQGTRLTVV.

V gene TRBV11-2 combines with J gene TRBJ1-1; D is unclear. This CDR3 is built from 13 residues. Deletions cut 0 bases from V and 10 bases from J, with 12 bases between. From germline, CDR1 is SGHAT and CDR2 FQNNGV. The CDR3 here is CASSLDGNVGAFF. CDR3 sequence (DNA): TGTGCCAGCAGCTTAGATGGGAACGTAGGAGCTTTCTTT.

This clone was recorded a few times. This chain uses TRBV29-1 with TRBJ1-1; D perhaps matches TRBD1 (6 bases). The germline V gene has CDR1 SQVTM and CDR2 ANQGSEA. The CDR3 extends over 14 amino acids. With 5 bases removed from V and 3 bases from J, the gap between germline ends came to 16 bases. CDR3 amino acids: CSVIGQRADTEAFF. The CDR3 DNA reads TGCAGCGTTATTGGACAGAGGGCGGACACTGAAGCTTTCTTT.

This chain links TRBV14 with TRBJ2-6; weak D call: TRBD1 (5 bases). The CDR3 consists of 17 residues. Germline V gene lookup returns CDR1 SGHDN and CDR2 FVKESK. Trimming stripped 3 bases from V and 0 bases from J, with 12 bases between. For the CDR3, the DNA is TGTGCCAGCAGCCAGCGAACAGGATTCTCTGGGGCCAACGTCCTGACTTTC. It yields the protein CASSQRTGFSGANVLTF. The whole variable domain, filled in from reference TRBV14 and TRBJ2-6, reads EAGVTQFPSHSVIEKGQTVTLRCDPISGHDNLYWYRRVMGKEIKFLLHFVKESKQDESGMPNNRFLAERTGGTYSTLKVQPAELEDSGVYFCASSQRTGFSGANVLTFGAGSRLTVL.

This clone was recorded many times. The V gene is TRBV7-9, the J gene TRBJ1-1; D is undetermined. The germline V and J ends were trimmed by 5 bases and 11 bases, with 18 bases remaining between them. Germline CDR1 SEHNR, CDR2 FQNEAQ (reference sequence). The CDR3 extends over 13 amino acids. This CDR3 is CASSLGVTNLAFF. The CDR3 DNA follows: TGTGCCAGCAGCCTGGGCGTGACCAACCTCGCTTTCTTT.

The rearrangement joins TRBV9 to TRBJ1-1; D perhaps matches TRBD1 (6 bases). This CDR3 is built from 17 residues. Trimming removed 5 bases at V and 0 bases at J, with 20 bases between. CDR1 and CDR2 (germline): SGDLS, YYNGEE. The CDR3 sequence is CASRVSPVGAMNTEAFF. The CDR3 nucleotides are TGTGCCAGCAGGGTCTCTCCCGTGGGGGCCATGAACACTGAAGCTTTCTTT.